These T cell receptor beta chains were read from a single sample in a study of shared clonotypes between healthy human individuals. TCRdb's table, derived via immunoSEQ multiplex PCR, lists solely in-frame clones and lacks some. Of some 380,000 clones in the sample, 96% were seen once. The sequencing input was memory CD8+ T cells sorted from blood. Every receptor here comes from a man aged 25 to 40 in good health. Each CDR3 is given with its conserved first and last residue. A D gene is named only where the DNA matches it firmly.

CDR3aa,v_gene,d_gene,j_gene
CASSRGLSTDTQYF,TRBV6-1,.,TRBJ2-3
CASSSPSGSVYNEQFF,TRBV9,TRBD2,TRBJ2-1
CASSLGGRQKDNEQFF,TRBV7-2,TRBD2,TRBJ2-1
CASSSHRDRAATNEKLFF,TRBV19,TRBD1,TRBJ1-4
CASSLADRVRQYF,TRBV5-1,TRBD1,TRBJ2-3
CSAWTDGNTIYF,TRBV29-1,.,TRBJ1-3
CASSEAVRYYGYTF,TRBV6-1,.,TRBJ1-2
CASSLTGSGETQYF,TRBV11-3,.,TRBJ2-5
CASSQLDRGEAFF,TRBV4-2,TRBD1,TRBJ1-1
CASSEAVTKNTEAFF,TRBV6-1,.,TRBJ1-1
CASSLTNMNTEAFF,TRBV7-9,.,TRBJ1-1
CASSLAANTEAFF,TRBV5-6,.,TRBJ1-1
CSVNRGPQETQYF,TRBV29-1,TRBD1,TRBJ2-5
CASSQAGDYEQYF,TRBV7-9,TRBD2,TRBJ2-7